A single sample is the source of the 14 T cell receptor beta chains below, sequenced in a study of blood T cell repertoires in COVID-19 (dated by TCRdb to the early 2020s). The receptor library was made with the immunoSEQ multiplex PCR assay. TCRdb limited this immuneACCESS table to in-frame rearrangements with V and J called. A share of clones is missing; checked studies link under half to unresolved V genes, and the rest is unexplained. The sample data list roughly 260,000 clones, and 86% of these were observed just once. The leading ten clones occupy around 10% of the sample. The sequenced material came from peripheral blood. Receptor source: a middle-aged man who had recovered from COVID-19.

The chain couples TRBV2 to TRBJ2-7; D remains ambiguous. Between the trimmed V and J ends, which lost 4 bases and 6 bases, there was a span of 10 bases. From germline, CDR1 is SNHLY and CDR2 FYNNEI. The CDR3 is made up of 12 amino acids. The CDR3, as DNA: TGTGCCAGCAGTGCCTCTTATCGCGAGCAGTACTTC. Translation: CASSASYREQYF.

In DNA, the CDR3 is TGTGCCGTGAGCGGGAGGGGACTTTACGAGCAGTACTTC. Translated: CAVSGRGLYEQYF. The chain uses TRBV6-5 and TRBJ2-7, with 10 bases matching TRBD2. Germline assignment: CDR1 MNHEY and CDR2 SVGAGI. After removal of 11 bases from V and 4 bases from J, the junction contained 8 bases not matched to a gene. The length of the CDR3 is 13 residues.

The chain joins TRBV6-2 or TRBV6-3 to TRBJ1-2, with a weak D call TRBD1 (5 bases). This CDR3 contains 17 residues. The germline CDR1 and CDR2 sequences are MNHEY and SVGEGT. Deletions cut 4 bases from V and 4 bases from J, with 22 bases between. CDR3 protein: CASSLGDSTPRGYGYTF. The CDR3 DNA reads as TGTGCCAGCAGTTTAGGGGACTCAACACCTCGGGGCTATGGCTACACCTTC.

This rearrangement joins TRBV6-5 to TRBJ2-3; TRBD2 might be the D (5 bases). The CDR3 runs to 13 residues. Trimming shortened V by 7 bases and J by 1 base, and 9 bases separated the two germline ends. The germline V gene has CDR1 MNHEY and CDR2 SVGAGI. The DNA for the CDR3 is TGTGCCAGCACCGACTACCGCACAGATACGCAGTATTTT. It translates to CASTDYRTDTQYF.

V and J are TRBV24-1 and TRBJ2-1, with 7 nucleotides matching TRBD2. This CDR3 is 15 amino acids long. V was pared by 9 bases and J by 4 bases, with 11 bases of the junction left unmatched. CDR1 and CDR2 from the germline V gene are KGHDR and SFDVKD. The CDR3 nucleotides are TGTGCCACCTGCCCACTAGCGCCCGCTTACAATGAGCAGTTCTTC. The encoded protein is CATCPLAPAYNEQFF.

Only one count was recorded for this clone. The chain has TRBV18 and TRBJ2-3, with D perhaps matching TRBD2 (5 bases). The CDR3 is 14 residues long. Trimming cost V 1 base and J 4 bases, with 9 bases left between them. CDR1 and CDR2 from the germline V gene are KGHSH and LQKENI. The CDR3 region is CASSPRVGADTQYF. CDR3 DNA sequence: TGTGCCAGCTCACCACGAGTGGGAGCAGATACGCAGTATTTT.

J is TRBJ2-3 and V is TRBV7-8; TRBD2 agrees at 15 bases. CDR1 is SGHVS and CDR2 is FQNEAQ in the germline V gene. The junction had 10 bases not matched to a gene; V was cut back by 1 base and J by 5 bases. CDR3 length: 19 residues. The CDR3 coding sequence is TGTGCCAGCAGCTTAGGGTTTTGGACTAGCGGGAGGGCCGTAGATACGCAGTATTTT. It translates to CASSLGFWTSGRAVDTQYF.

The rearrangement uses TRBV18 and TRBJ1-2; perhaps TRBD1 as D (6 bases). The CDR3 is made up of 16 amino acids. CDR1 and CDR2 (germline): KGHSH, LQKENI. V dropped 1 base and J dropped 4 bases, with 16 bases sitting between them. CDR3 protein: CASSPRWSTGVYGYTF. For the CDR3, the DNA is TGTGCCAGCTCACCACGTTGGTCGACAGGAGTCTATGGCTACACCTTC.

This clone appeared once. The gene calls are TRBV3-1 (or the pseudogene TRBV3-2) and TRBJ1-2; D unresolved. V was pared by 4 bases and J by 4 bases, with 13 bases between. Germline-derived CDR1 and CDR2 are LGHDT and YNNKEL (reference sequence). This CDR3 has 14 residues. The CDR3 coding sequence is TGTGCCAGCAGCCCCCCCGGGGATACCTATGGCTACACCTTC. Protein sequence: CASSPPGDTYGYTF.

The V call is TRBV28, the J call TRBJ2-7; D call uncertain. Germline loops: CDR1 MDHEN, CDR2 SYDVKM. The CDR3 contains 13 residues. The germline V and J ends were trimmed by 3 bases and 2 bases, with 8 bases remaining between them. CDR3: CASSFPGPYEQYF. CDR3 sequence (DNA): TGTGCCAGCAGTTTTCCAGGTCCCTACGAGCAGTACTTC.

In this sample, this clone turned up once. The chain combines TRBV29-1 with TRBJ2-3; TRBD1 agrees at 11 bases. The germline gives CDR1 SQVTM, CDR2 ANQGSEA. The CDR3 covers 16 residues. The trim removed 4 bases at V and 1 base at J, leaving 7 bases unmatched. CDR3 bases: TGCAGCGTTGGGGTTTGGACAGGGGGCGGCACAGATACGCAGTATTTT. Translating gives CSVGVWTGGGTDTQYF.

This rearrangement joins TRBV2 to TRBJ2-5; D is possibly TRBD2 (6 bases). This CDR3 comprises 13 residues. Germline V gene lookup returns CDR1 SNHLY and CDR2 FYNNEI. The V end was cut by 10 bases, the J end by 12 bases, with 24 bases between. CDR3 region: CATGRTNGRWEYF. CDR3 DNA sequence: TGTGCCACCGGGCGGACTAACGGTCGTTGGGAGTACTTC.

The chain combines TRBV29-1 with TRBJ1-2; possibly TRBD1 for D (5 bases). This CDR3 spans 12 amino acids. The V and J ends lost 3 bases and 6 bases respectively, with 11 bases between them. Germline values: CDR1 SQVTM, CDR2 ANQGSEA. The CDR3 bases are TGCAGCGTTGATTCAGGGTTAAATGGCTACACCTTC. As protein: CSVDSGLNGYTF.

The rearrangement uses TRBV27 and TRBJ2-7, with 7 nucleotides matching TRBD1. CDR1 is MNHEY, CDR2 SMNVEV, per germline (reference sequence). The V segment lost 2 bases and the J segment 0 bases; nucleotides outside the gene matches: 13. The CDR3 extends over 18 amino acids. The CDR3 DNA follows: TGTGCCAGCAGTTTAAGGTTTTTTTTCGGGACAGTCTCCTACGAGCAGTACTTC. Amino acids: CASSLRFFFGTVSYEQYF.